This T cell receptor (beta chain) appears in the sequencing data of a study of vaccination and CD4 T cells after COVID-19 (dated by TCRdb to 2021 to 2024). Background for the entire study: Convalescent patients had a positive SARS-CoV-2 result on nasal swab PCR, and of these patients, nine had mild disease and one had severe disease. The convalescent cohort comprised six males and four females, including two Hispanic individuals, seven Caucasians, two Asians and one multiracial person. Participants got two doses of the Pfizer-BioNTech BNT162b2 vaccine (n=8) or two doses of the Moderna mRNA-1273 vaccine (n=2). Post-COVID blood samples from convalescent patients were collected a median of about 100 days after diagnosis, with a range of roughly 30 to 170 days. Post-vaccine blood samples were taken a median of about 70 days after the second vaccine dose, with a range of about 12 to 250 days. Culture stimuli were overlapping spike peptide pools from SARS-CoV-2 and from the common cold coronaviruses HCoV-NL63, HCoV-OC43 and HCoV-229E. Control cultures received a CEFX viral epitope pool as the positive control, an HIV-1 Nef peptide pool as the negative control, or no peptide. In under twelve COVID-19 convalescent patients and a few infection-naive healthy vaccine recipients, researchers compared the spike-specific CD4+ TCR repertoire from before mRNA vaccination with the repertoire from after. The study at large found these results: Among the post-vaccine SARS-CoV-2-reactive clones in convalescent patients, a median approximately 90% showed up only after vaccination, which suggests vaccine-specific priming. In convalescent patients, nearly all vaccine-specific clones (304 of 307) were found to be mono-reactive for SARS-CoV-2 spike rather than cross-reactive with common cold coronaviruses. Only a relatively small number of convalescent patients were included in the study, and early timepoints following natural infection were not analyzed. An increase in the median number of SARS-CoV-2-reactive clonotypes from 21 after infection to roughly 39 after vaccination was observed, but the change was not found to be significant.

This clonotype has only a few counts. No cognate antigen has been identified for it. Qualities for individual bases were not recorded, and no much larger clone is one base off. The germline V gene specifies SNHLY as CDR1 and FYNNEI as CDR2. From its cysteine to its phenylalanine, the CDR3 spans 13 amino acids. Only the CDR3 DNA is retained, 39 bases long and in frame from the first base. V lost 3 bases and J lost 3 bases; the stretch between them is 6 bases long. The treatment or condition label corresponds to: roughly 10-day PBMC culture with coronavirus spike peptide pools or control peptides (ViraFEST assay). The ViraFEST assay, used in the study, expanded antigen-specific T cells with peptide pools and then identified the expanded clonotypes through TCR sequencing. Positive SARS-CoV-2 PCR tests in the convalescent patients dated from March to December 2020, before Alpha, Beta and Delta variants emerged in the United States. Each well held 2 million to 2.5 million PBMCs cultured with roughly 10 ug/ml peptide pools in IMDM containing roughly 4.7% human AB serum and 7.5 to 10 IU/ml IL-2. Half of the culture medium was replaced with fresh IL-2-containing medium on days 3 and 7. After about nine days of culture, CD4+ T cells were isolated by negative selection with the EasySep CD4+ T cell isolation kit. PBMCs were separated from whole blood using Ficoll-Paque Plus gradient centrifugation and then either used fresh or cryopreserved at -140C. Triplicate wells were generally used for each culture condition.

The library relied on PCR. At the Johns Hopkins FTIC core, DNA from the cultured CD4+ T cells underwent TCR sequencing with the Oncomine TCR Beta short-read assay. The QIAamp micro DNA kit was used to extract genomic DNA from the cultured CD4+ T cells. The Oncomine TCR Beta libraries from cultured CD4+ T cells were pooled using unique dual indexes and then sequenced on an Illumina iSeq 100. For the original study's pipeline: Non-productive sequences were removed, and CDR3s not starting with C, not ending with F or W, or shorter than 7 amino acids were discarded. Antigen-specific clonotypes were identified using the MANAFEST web application through comparison of peptide-stimulated wells with reference and other culture wells. For a clone to be called positive, the clone needed an FDR below 0.05, an odds ratio above 5, and a productive frequency above 0.1% in at least two of three replicate wells. A clonotype counted as cross-reactive if it showed significant expansion both in the SARS-CoV-2 spike wells and in at least one common cold coronavirus spike condition. Levenshtein distances (stringdist) and unrooted phylogenetic trees (ape) in R version 3.6.1 were used to assess CDR3 homology. Using fastp at Q25 and MiXCR, TCRdb reprocessed the public reads and kept productive beta chains. Every entry covers one CDR3 protein and lists the most common genes and DNA from its rows. The V and J calls and clone size are TCRdb's, not the authors'. The sample includes more than 15,000 distinct CDR3 sequences, with around half observed a single time. The ten largest clones add up to 4% to 4.5% of the sample.

The clonotype comes from a human donor who had recovered from COVID-19. Sequencing was performed on CD4+ T cells from blood, cultured in vitro, taken before SARS-CoV-2 vaccination. The chain is made from TRBV2 and TRBJ1-5; the D gene identity is not certain. Read as DNA, the sequence is TGTGCCAGCAGTGACGAGAACAATCAGCCCCAGCATTTT. Translated, this is CASSDENNQPQHF.